A selection of T cell receptor beta chains follows, all from one sample in a study of blood T cell repertoires in COVID-19. Libraries were prepared by immunoSEQ multiplex PCR; TCRdb keeps only in-frame clonotypes and omits some of them. The sample records 260,000 or so clones, roughly 86% being singletons. The sequenced sample was PBMCs or T cells enriched from blood (not recorded which). These receptors all stem from a woman in her 30s with acute COVID-19. Both conserved end residues are part of each CDR3. A D gene is named only where the DNA matches it firmly. A clone size is listed for some rows: how often the clone was seen (once, few, many), or a class if it is expanded.

>TRBD1|TRBV7-6|NA|TRBJ1-6
CASSPGQAGNSPLHF
TGTGCCAGCAGCCCGGGACAGGCGGGTAATTCACCCCTCCACTTT
>NA|TRBV7-9|NA|TRBJ1-1
CASSPGPFGGANTEAFF
TGTGCCAGCAGTCCCGGGCCCTTTGGCGGGGCGAACACTGAAGCTTTCTTT
>NA|TRBV13|NA|TRBJ2-2
CASSSGGTGTGELFF
TGTGCCAGCAGCTCGGGGGGGACAGGGACCGGGGAGCTGTTTTTT
>NA|TRBV9|NA|TRBJ1-6
CASSVGQFNSPLHF
TGTGCCAGCAGCGTCGGACAGTTCAATTCACCCCTCCACTTT
>NA|TRBV4-3|NA|TRBJ1-2
CASSRERQVYGYTF
TGCGCCAGCAGCCGCGAACGACAGGTCTATGGCTACACCTTC
>NA|TRBV19|NA|TRBJ1-5
CASSKGGGGQPQHF
TGTGCCAGTAGTAAAGGCGGGGGCGGTCAGCCCCAGCATTTT
>TRBD1|TRBV7-2|once|TRBJ1-2
CASSSTGTGNGYTF
TGTGCCAGCAGTTCTACCGGGACAGGGAACGGCTACACCTTC
>NA|TRBV19|NA|TRBJ2-1
CASSSRLPSSYNEQFF
TGTGCCAGTAGTTCAAGACTCCCGAGCTCCTACAATGAGCAGTTCTTC
>TRBD2|TRBV2|NA|TRBJ2-3
CASSEGLAVLTDTQYF
TGTGCCAGCAGTGAAGGACTAGCGGTCCTCACAGATACGCAGTATTTT
>NA|TRBV6-4|NA|TRBJ2-3
CASSTGAPDTQYF
TGTGCCAGCAGTACAGGCGCCCCAGATACGCAGTATTTT
>NA|TRBV19|NA|TRBJ1-3
CASSTTGTPVSGNTIYF
TGTGCCAGTAGTACTACCGGGACACCGGTCTCTGGAAACACCATATATTTT
>NA|TRBV11-2|NA|TRBJ2-7
CASSLARGEVLYEQYF
TGTGCCAGCAGCTTAGCCAGGGGTGAAGTCCTATACGAGCAGTACTTC
>TRBD1|TRBV15|NA|TRBJ1-2
CATSTGLSGTGTGYTF
TGTGCCACCAGCACGGGGCTCTCCGGGACAGGGACTGGCTACACCTTC
>NA|TRBV3-1/TRBV3-2|NA|TRBJ1-2
CASSRPSSYGYTF
TGTGCCAGCAGCCGGCCGTCAAGCTATGGCTACACCTTC
>TRBD2|TRBV5-1|NA|TRBJ2-5
CASSLASGGAEETQYF
TGCGCCAGCAGCTTGGCAAGCGGGGGGGCCGAAGAGACCCAGTACTTC
>NA|TRBV19|NA|TRBJ2-7
CASSIVYEGGSYEQYF
TGTGCCAGTAGTATAGTATACGAGGGAGGCTCCTACGAGCAGTACTTC
>NA|TRBV7-6|NA|TRBJ1-5
CASSLETGSNQPQHF
TGTGCCAGCAGCTTAGAAACAGGGAGCAATCAGCCCCAGCATTTT
>TRBD1|TRBV27|NA|TRBJ2-7
CASRAQGIGAYYEQYF
TGTGCCAGCAGGGCACAGGGGATTGGGGCTTACTACGAGCAGTACTTC
>NA|TRBV18|NA|TRBJ2-7
CASSPSENYEQYF
TGTGCCAGCTCACCTTCGGAGAACTACGAGCAGTACTTC
>TRBD1|TRBV19|NA|TRBJ1-1
CASSTRETGNSEAFF
TGTGCCAGTAGTACAAGGGAGACAGGGAACTCTGAAGCTTTCTTT
>NA|TRBV18|NA|TRBJ1-5
CASSGTYSNQPQHF
TGTGCCAGCTCAGGGACTTATAGCAATCAGCCCCAGCATTTT
>TRBD1|TRBV25-1|NA|TRBJ1-2
CASSGRDRVGYGYTF
TGTGCCAGCAGTGGACGGGACAGGGTTGGATATGGCTACACCTTC
>NA|TRBV5-1|NA|TRBJ1-5
CASSFSSGQPQHF
TGCGCCAGCAGCTTCTCTTCAGGACAGCCCCAGCATTTT
>NA|TRBV4-1|NA|TRBJ1-5
CASSQSGRDQHF
TGCGCCAGCAGCCAAAGTGGGCGGGACCAGCATTTT
>TRBD1|TRBV9|once|TRBJ2-1
CASSAQGGTGSNEQFF
TGTGCCAGCAGCGCCCAGGGAGGGACAGGGAGTAATGAGCAGTTCTTC
>NA|TRBV9|NA|TRBJ1-2
CASSPGGGPERFVGYGYTF
TGTGCCAGCAGCCCGGGGGGGGGTCCGGAGCGTTTCGTAGGCTATGGCTACACCTTC
>NA|TRBV3-1/TRBV3-2|NA|TRBJ2-6
CASSQLSRAASEANVLTF
TGTGCCAGCAGCCAGTTATCCAGGGCCGCCTCAGAGGCCAACGTCCTGACTTTC
>NA|TRBV4-1|NA|TRBJ2-7
CASSQVSGNYEQYF
TGCGCCAGCAGCCAAGTTAGCGGAAACTACGAGCAGTACTTC